The present T cell receptor (beta chain) was sequenced within a study of blood T cells in healthy people across ages. Trimming at V came to 7 bases and at J to 5 bases, leaving 10 bases not matched to a gene. Germline V gene data show CDR1 as MDHEN and CDR2 as SYDVKM. The CDR3 has 16 amino acids. Concerning this clonotype: Its specificity is not known.

A J-beta primer mix and a sample-barcoded 5' primer were used in a second PCR of roughly 6 to 11 cycles. From the 5' RACE reads, TCRdb called clonotypes with MiXCR, one entry per CDR3 protein. The sample contains over 950,000 distinct CDR3 sequences, roughly 51% of which appear only once. Study-level findings and limits: The long-lived group displayed more naive CD4+ cells, plus higher diversity, than the aged donors did. Unsorted PBMCs prevented conclusive naive versus antigen-experienced comparison.

Russia was home to the donors, healthy Caucasian individuals aged about 6 to 90. This rearrangement joins TRBV28 to TRBJ2-1; 11 nucleotides align to TRBD2. The sequence was collected from an older woman in good health. Source material: blood. As DNA, the CDR3 is TGTGCCAGCAAGATTCCGGGACTAGCGGTGAACAATGAGCAGTTCTTC. It yields the protein CASKIPGLAVNNEQFF. Based on the CDR3 plus reference TRBV28 and TRBJ2-1, the full variable domain is DVKVTQSSRYLVKRTGEKVFLECVQDMDHENMFWYRQDPGLGLRLIYFSYDVKMKEKGDIPEGYSVSREKKERFSLILESASTNQTSMYLCASKIPGLAVNNEQFFGPGTRLTVL.